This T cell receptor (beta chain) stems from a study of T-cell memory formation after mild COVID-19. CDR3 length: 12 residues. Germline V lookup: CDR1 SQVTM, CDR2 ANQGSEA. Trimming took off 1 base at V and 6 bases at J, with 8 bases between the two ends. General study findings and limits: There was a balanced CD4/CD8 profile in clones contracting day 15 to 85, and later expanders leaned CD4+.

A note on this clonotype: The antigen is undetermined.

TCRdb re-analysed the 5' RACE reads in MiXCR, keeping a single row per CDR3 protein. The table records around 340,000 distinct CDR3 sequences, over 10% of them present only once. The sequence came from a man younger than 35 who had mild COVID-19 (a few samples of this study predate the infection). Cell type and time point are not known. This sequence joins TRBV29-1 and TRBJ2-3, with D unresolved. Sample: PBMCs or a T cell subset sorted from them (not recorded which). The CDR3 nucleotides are TGCAGCGTTGAAGCGGCGAGTGATACGCAGTATTTT. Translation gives CSVEAASDTQYF.